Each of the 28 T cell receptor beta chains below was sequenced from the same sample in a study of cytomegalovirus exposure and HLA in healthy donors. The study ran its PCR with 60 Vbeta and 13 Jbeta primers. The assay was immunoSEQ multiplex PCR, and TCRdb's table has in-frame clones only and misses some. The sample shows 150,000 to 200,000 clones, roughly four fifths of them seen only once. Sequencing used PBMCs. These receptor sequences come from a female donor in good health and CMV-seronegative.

The CDR3 region is CASSFSGLAGGSLCEQYF. CDR3 DNA: TGTGCCAGCAGCTTCTCGGGACTAGCGGGAGGTTCTCTATGCGAGCAGTACTTC. The chain links TRBV11-3 to TRBJ2-5, with 15 bases that match TRBD2. The J call could be wrong; TRBJ2-7 is a better fit for the DNA end. The CDR3 consists of 18 residues. Germline CDR1 is SGHNT and CDR2 is YENEEA.

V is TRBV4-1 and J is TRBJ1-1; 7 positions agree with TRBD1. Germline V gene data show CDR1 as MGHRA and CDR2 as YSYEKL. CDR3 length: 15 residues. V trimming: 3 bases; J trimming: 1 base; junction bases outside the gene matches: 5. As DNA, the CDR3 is TGCGCCAGCAGCCAGGAGACAGGGACGAACACTGAAGCTTTCTTT. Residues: CASSQETGTNTEAFF.

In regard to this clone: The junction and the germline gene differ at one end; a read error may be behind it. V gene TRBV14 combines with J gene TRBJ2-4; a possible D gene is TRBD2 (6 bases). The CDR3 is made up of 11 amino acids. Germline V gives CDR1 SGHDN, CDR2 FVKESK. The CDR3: CASSQVGTWHF. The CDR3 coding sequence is TGTGCCAGCAGCCAAGTGGGGACTTGGCACTTC.

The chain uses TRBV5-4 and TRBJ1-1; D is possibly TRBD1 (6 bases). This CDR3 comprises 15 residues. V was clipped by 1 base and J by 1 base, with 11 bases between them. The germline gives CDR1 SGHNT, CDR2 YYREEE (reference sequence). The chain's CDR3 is CASSLLTGTNTEAFF. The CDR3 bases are TGTGCCAGCAGCTTGCTGACAGGAACGAACACTGAAGCTTTCTTT.

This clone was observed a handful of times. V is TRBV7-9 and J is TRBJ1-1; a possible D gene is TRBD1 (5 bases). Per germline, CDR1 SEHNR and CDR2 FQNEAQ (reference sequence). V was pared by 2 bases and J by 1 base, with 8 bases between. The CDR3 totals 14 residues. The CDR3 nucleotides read TGTGCCAGCAGCTTATCTCAGGGGAACACTGAAGCTTTCTTT. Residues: CASSLSQGNTEAFF.

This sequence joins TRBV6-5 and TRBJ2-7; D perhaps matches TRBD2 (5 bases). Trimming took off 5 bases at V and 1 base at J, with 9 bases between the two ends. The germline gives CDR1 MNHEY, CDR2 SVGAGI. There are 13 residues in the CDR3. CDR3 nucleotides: TGTGCCAGCAGTACCCCGGGGTCCTACGAGCAGTACTTC. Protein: CASSTPGSYEQYF.

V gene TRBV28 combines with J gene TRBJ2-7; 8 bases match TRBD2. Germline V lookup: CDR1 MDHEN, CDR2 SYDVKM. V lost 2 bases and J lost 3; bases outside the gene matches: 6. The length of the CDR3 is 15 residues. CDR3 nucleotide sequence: TGTGCCAGCAGTTTAATTAGCGGGACTCTCTACGAGCAGTACTTC. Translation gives CASSLISGTLYEQYF. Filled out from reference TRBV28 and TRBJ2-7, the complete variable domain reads DVKVTQSSRYLVKRTGEKVFLECVQDMDHENMFWYRQDPGLGLRLIYFSYDVKMKEKGDIPEGYSVSREKKERFSLILESASTNQTSMYLCASSLISGTLYEQYFGPGTRLTVT.

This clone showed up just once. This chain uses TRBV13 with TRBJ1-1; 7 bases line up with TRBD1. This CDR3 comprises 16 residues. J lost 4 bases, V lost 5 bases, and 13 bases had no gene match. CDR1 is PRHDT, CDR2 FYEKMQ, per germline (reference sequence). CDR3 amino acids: CASSGGRGFRVTEAFF. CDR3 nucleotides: TGTGCCAGCAGCGGAGGCAGGGGGTTCAGGGTCACTGAAGCTTTCTTT.

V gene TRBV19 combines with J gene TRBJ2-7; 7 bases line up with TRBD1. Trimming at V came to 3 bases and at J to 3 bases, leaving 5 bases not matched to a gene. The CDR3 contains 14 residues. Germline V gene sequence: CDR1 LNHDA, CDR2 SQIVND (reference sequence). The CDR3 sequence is CASSIGQANYEQYF. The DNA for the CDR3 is TGTGCCAGTAGTATTGGACAGGCCAACTACGAGCAGTACTTC.

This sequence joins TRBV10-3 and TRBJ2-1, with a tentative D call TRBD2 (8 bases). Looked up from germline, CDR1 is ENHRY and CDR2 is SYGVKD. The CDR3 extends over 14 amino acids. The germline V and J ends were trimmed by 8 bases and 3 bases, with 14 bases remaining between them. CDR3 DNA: TGTGCCATCGTTAGCGGGACAGACTACAATGAGCAGTTCTTC. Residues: CAIVSGTDYNEQFF.

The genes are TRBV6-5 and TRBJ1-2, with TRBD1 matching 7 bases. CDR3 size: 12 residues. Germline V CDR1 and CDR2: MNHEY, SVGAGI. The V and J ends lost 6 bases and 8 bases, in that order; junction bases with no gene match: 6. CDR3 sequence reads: CASSYRGNGYTF. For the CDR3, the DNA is TGTGCCAGCAGCTACAGGGGAAACGGCTACACCTTC.

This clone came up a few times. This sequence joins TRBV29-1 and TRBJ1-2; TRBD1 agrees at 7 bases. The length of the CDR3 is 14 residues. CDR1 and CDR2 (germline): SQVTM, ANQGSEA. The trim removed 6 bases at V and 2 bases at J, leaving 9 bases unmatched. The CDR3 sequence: CSVVTGTENYGYTF. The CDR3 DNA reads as TGCAGCGTAGTTACCGGGACAGAGAACTATGGCTACACCTTC.

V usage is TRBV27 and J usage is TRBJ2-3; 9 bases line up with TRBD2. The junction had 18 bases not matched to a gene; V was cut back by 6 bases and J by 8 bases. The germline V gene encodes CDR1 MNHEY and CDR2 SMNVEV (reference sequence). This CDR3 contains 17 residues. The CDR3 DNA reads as TGTGCCAGCAGCTCCCCTCGGGCGGGAGGGCCGGGGGGTACGCAGTATTTT. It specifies CASSSPRAGGPGGTQYF.

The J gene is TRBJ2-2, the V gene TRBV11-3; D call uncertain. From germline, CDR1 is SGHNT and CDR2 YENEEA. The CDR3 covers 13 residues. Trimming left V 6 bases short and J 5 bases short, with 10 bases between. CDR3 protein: CASSQTVTGELFF. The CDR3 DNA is TGTGCCAGCAGTCAAACAGTAACCGGGGAGCTGTTTTTT.

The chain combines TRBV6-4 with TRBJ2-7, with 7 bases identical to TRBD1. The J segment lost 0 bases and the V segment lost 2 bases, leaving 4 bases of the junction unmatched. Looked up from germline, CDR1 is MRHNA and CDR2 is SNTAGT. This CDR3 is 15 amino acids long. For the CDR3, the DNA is TGTGCCAGCAGTGACCCCGGGACAGACTCCTACGAGCAGTACTTC. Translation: CASSDPGTDSYEQYF.

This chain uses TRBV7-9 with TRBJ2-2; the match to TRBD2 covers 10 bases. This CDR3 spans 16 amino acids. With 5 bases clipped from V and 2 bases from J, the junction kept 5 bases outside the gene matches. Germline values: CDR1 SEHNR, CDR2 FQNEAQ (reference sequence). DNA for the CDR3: TGTGCCAGCAGCGAGACTAGCGGGTTTAACACCGGGGAGCTGTTTTTT. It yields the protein CASSETSGFNTGELFF.

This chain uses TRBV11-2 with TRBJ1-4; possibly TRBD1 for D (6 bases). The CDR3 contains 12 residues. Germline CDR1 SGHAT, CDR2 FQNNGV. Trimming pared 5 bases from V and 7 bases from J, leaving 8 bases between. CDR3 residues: CASSVRGEKLFF. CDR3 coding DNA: TGTGCCAGCAGCGTCAGGGGTGAAAAACTGTTTTTT.

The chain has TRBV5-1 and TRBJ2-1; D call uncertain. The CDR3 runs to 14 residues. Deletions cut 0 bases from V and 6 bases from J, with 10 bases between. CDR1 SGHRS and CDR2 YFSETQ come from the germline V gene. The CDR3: CASSLVEARNEQFF. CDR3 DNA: TGCGCCAGCAGCTTGGTAGAGGCCCGCAATGAGCAGTTCTTC.

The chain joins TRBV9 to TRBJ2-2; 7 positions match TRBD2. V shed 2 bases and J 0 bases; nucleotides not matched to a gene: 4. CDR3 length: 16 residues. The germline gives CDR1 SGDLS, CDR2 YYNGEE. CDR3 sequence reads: CASSVSGRANTGELFF. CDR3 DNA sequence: TGTGCCAGCAGCGTTAGCGGGCGGGCGAACACCGGGGAGCTGTTTTTT.

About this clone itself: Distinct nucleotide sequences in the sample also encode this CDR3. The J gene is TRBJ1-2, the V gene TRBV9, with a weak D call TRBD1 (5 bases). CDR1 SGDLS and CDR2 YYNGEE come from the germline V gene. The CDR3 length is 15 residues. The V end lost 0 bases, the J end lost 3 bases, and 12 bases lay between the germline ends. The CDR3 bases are TGTGCCAGCAGCGTAGGGGGCAGGGCGGACTATGGCTACACCTTC. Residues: CASSVGGRADYGYTF.

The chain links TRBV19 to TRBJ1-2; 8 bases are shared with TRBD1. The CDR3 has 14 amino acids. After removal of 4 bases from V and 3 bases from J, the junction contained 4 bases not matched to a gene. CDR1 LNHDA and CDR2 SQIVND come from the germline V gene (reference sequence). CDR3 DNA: TGTGCCAGTAGTAGACCGGGACAGGACTATGGCTACACCTTC. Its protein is CASSRPGQDYGYTF.

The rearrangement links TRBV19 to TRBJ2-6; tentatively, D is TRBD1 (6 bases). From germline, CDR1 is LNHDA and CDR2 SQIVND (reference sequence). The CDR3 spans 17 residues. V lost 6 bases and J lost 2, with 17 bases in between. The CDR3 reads CASRRWGPLAGANVLTF. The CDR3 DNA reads TGTGCCAGTAGGAGGTGGGGGCCTTTGGCTGGGGCCAACGTCCTGACTTTC.

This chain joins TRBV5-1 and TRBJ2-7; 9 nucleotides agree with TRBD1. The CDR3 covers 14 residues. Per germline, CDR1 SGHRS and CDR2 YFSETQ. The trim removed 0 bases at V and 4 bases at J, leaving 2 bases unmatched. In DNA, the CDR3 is TGCGCCAGCAGCTTGGGGACAGGGGAATACGAGCAGTACTTC. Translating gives CASSLGTGEYEQYF.

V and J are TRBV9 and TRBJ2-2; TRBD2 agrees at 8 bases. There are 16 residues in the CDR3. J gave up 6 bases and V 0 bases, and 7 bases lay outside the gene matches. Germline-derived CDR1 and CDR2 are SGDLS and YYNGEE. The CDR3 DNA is TGTGCCAGCAGCGTAGCATCCGGGAGGGCCGCCGGGGAGCTGTTTTTT. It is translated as CASSVASGRAAGELFF.

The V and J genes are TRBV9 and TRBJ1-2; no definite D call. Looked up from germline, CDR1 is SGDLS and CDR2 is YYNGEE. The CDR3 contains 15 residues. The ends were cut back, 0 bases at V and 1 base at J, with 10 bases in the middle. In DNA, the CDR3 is TGTGCCAGCAGCGTAGGAGGAGTTCTTAACTATGGCTACACCTTC. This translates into CASSVGGVLNYGYTF.

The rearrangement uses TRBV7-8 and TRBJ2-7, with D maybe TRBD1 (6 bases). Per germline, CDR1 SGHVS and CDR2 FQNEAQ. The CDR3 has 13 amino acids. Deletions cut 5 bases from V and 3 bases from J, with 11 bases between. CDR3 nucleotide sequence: TGTGCCAGCAGCGCCGGCAGGGGCTACGAGCAGTACTTC. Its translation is CASSAGRGYEQYF.

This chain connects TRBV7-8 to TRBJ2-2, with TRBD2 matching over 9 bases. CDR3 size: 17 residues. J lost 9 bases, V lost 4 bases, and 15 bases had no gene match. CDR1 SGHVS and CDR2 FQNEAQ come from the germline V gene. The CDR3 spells CASSSDWGLAGSRELFF. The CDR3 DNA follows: TGTGCCAGCAGCTCCGATTGGGGTCTAGCGGGGTCGAGGGAGCTGTTTTTT.

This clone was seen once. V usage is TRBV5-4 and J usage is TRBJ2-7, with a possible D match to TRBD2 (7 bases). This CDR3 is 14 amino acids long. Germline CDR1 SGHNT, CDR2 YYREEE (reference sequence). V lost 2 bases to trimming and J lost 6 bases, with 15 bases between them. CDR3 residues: CASSLGGGPGEQYF. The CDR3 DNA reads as TGTGCCAGCAGCTTAGGGGGAGGGCCAGGCGAGCAGTACTTC.